This is a list of T cell receptor beta chains from one sample in a study of T cell repertoires in cytomegalovirus infection. TCRdb used MiXCR to reprocess the reads, holding one entry per CDR3 protein. The sample carries approximately 76,000 distinct CDR3 sequences, 3.7% recorded once. Input material: PBMCs. These receptors originate from a human donor in good health (CMV status not recorded). Some clones in this sample may be carry-over from other donors' samples. CDR3s leave out the opening cysteine and the closing phenylalanine or tryptophan. Size values are once, few and many counts, or a class for expanded clones, and some rows have none.

j_gene | v_gene | abundance | CDR3aa
TRBJ2-7 | TRBV28 | many | ASSSLTALYEQY
TRBJ2-7 | TRBV27 | many | ASSFGQGGEQY
TRBJ1-4 | TRBV6-5 | - | PSSQQETSDEKLF
TRBJ2-7 | TRBV7-6 | many | ASSLVPDNYEQY
TRBJ1-1 | TRBV6-5 | many | ASSYSFGGGEAF
TRBJ2-1 | TRBV6-5 | many | ASSDPGLGVGSHNEQF
TRBJ1-2 | TRBV28 | many | ASRAYGGNYGYT
TRBJ1-5 | TRBV20-1 | many | SAYGTGNQPQH
TRBJ2-7 | TRBV28 | many | ASSRTGSNEQY
TRBJ2-7 | TRBV7-2 | many | ASSSGQGLRQY
TRBJ1-1 | TRBV12-3/TRBV12-4 | many | ASRKLWGKESEAF
TRBJ2-5 | TRBV6-1 | many | ASSGTVQETQY
TRBJ2-2 | TRBV7-2 | many | ASSRTSGNHGELF
TRBJ2-1 | TRBV19 | many | ASGQSTYNEQF
TRBJ1-2 | TRBV6-5 | many | ASKYDPSTGFGYT
TRBJ1-4 | TRBV7-6 | many | ASSLRGGNEKLF
TRBJ1-1 | TRBV15 | many | ATSRDPRDISNTEAF
TRBJ1-1 | TRBV20-1 | many | SATSSIGTEAF
TRBJ1-6 | TRBV20-1 | many | SARRGSSYNSPLH
TRBJ2-2 | TRBV20-1 | - | SAVPVGTGELF
TRBJ1-5 | TRBV6-1 | many | ASSLIGGNQPQH
TRBJ1-1 | TRBV7-2 | medium-sized | ASSRDFGNTEAF
TRBJ1-2 | TRBV6-2/TRBV6-3 | many | ASSYLGGANYGYT
TRBJ2-3 | TRBV7-2 | - | ASSLVARRGSEYTQY
TRBJ2-5 | TRBV7-3 | many | ASSFGPSYGETQY
TRBJ1-4 | TRBV28 | many | ASSFSPIPGGEKLF
TRBJ2-3 | TRBV7-9 | many | AQSTTTGGPELSTDTQY
TRBJ1-1 | TRBV7-9 | many | ASSTPGALGTEAF
TRBJ1-1 | TRBV5-1 | - | ASGRTQNTEAF
TRBJ2-3 | TRBV12-3/TRBV12-4 | many | ASRTSRRLTQY
TRBJ1-5 | TRBV7-3 | many | ASSLRGTGGVAQSNQPQH